This T cell receptor beta chain emerged from a study of blood T cell repertoires in COVID-19 (dated by TCRdb to about 2020). As for the study more broadly: Samples from collaborators originated in the United States, Italy and Spain and spanned both the acute and convalescent phases of COVID-19. Where HLA class I and class II types were available, the types were taken from metadata supplied by the sample provider, not from assay-based typing. The repertoires were released in a freely available public database intended as a resource for research on the immune response to SARS-CoV-2. The material from the prospective study consisted of cDNA or gDNA derived from T cells, B-cell-depleted T cells, or PBMCs. Samples were obtained from the ongoing ImmuneRACE study (first 160 participants) and from over a thousand subjects provided by 6 global collaborators. Nearly every sample came with metadata listing a de-identified subject ID, COVID-19 status, age in years and sex. Deeply sampled blood TCRbeta repertoires from subjects exposed to, actively infected with, or recovered from COVID-19 were included in the dataset. On the study overall, not on this receptor specifically: The amount of clinical and demographic metadata varied by source and participant and was provided uncurated.

TCRbeta CDR3 regions were amplified from genomic DNA using the immunoSEQ Assay, a bias-controlled multiplex PCR. Concerning the study's data processing: Within the assay, amplification of reference gene primers was used to estimate how many nucleated cells each sample contained. To quantify the absolute abundance of each unique TCRbeta CDR3 rearrangement, sequence reads were collapsed and filtered. Productive Simpson clonality was computed per sample as the square root of Simpson's diversity index over productive rearrangements. TCRdb took this table from immuneACCESS and kept in-frame rearrangements with V and J called. Such tables lack part of the clones; where checked against another copy, unresolved V genes explain under half of the gap, and the rest is unexplained. The V and J calls and clone size come from that table; D and trimming were worked out from the DNA. The sample includes a few hundred thousand clones, with 80% to 90% observed a single time. The ten largest clonotypes hold approximately 10% of the sample.

At the junction V is shortened by 4 bases and J by 2 bases; bases outside the gene matches: 6. The CDR1 and CDR2 encoded by the germline V gene are MGHRA and YSYEKL. The CDR3 covers 15 residues, taking in both the cysteine and the phenylalanine. Solely the CDR3 DNA is kept, with 45 bases framed from the first base. Participants in the prospective study were enrolled through a virtual design, were aged roughly 18 to 100 years, and lived in about 25 United States geographic areas. In the prospective study, cohorts were assigned on the basis of participant-reported clinical history obtained from a screening survey and a study questionnaire. For ImmuneRACE Cohort 3, a participant was defined as recovered based on two consecutive negative NP/OP PCR tests, clearance by a healthcare professional, or resolution of symptoms. Mobile phlebotomists in the prospective study collected whole blood, serum and a nasopharyngeal or oropharyngeal swab from every participant. Participants in the prospective study had the option to provide additional blood draws and questionnaires over an approximately 2-month period. Blood samples from the prospective study were shipped frozen or at room temperature prior to DNA extraction.

As to this clone: What antigen it recognizes has not been identified. It has no much larger one-base neighbor in the sample; base qualities were not kept.

Sequenced input: PBMCs or T cells enriched from blood (not recorded which). This clonotype originated in a woman between 50 and 59 years old who had recovered from COVID-19. Recombination joined TRBV4-1 with TRBJ2-3, with 7 bases in between that match TRBD2. The CDR3 loop reads CASSPAGSNTDTQYF. In nucleotide form, the sequence is TGCGCCAGCAGCCCAGCGGGGTCAAACACAGATACGCAGTATTTT.